This T cell receptor (beta chain) is drawn from a study of blood T cell repertoires in COVID-19. Data came from immunoSEQ multiplex PCR; TCRdb stores just in-frame clones and leaves some out. The table lists 250,000 to 300,000 clones, 80% to 90% of them singletons. The germline gives CDR1 SQVTM, CDR2 ANQGSEA. The CDR3 is 14 amino acids. Trimming took off 7 bases at V and 0 bases at J, with 15 bases between the two ends. The clonotype was recovered from an elderly man with acute or convalescent COVID-19. The sequencing input was peripheral blood. The gene calls are TRBV29-1 and TRBJ1-1; tentative D call: TRBD1 (6 bases). CDR3 residues: CSADRSGMNTEAFF. The DNA of the CDR3 is TGCAGCGCAGACAGGTCCGGGATGAACACTGAAGCTTTCTTT.